This T cell receptor beta chain stems from a study of blood T cell repertoires in COVID-19. Study context: T cells, B-cell-depleted T cells, or PBMCs supplied cDNA or gDNA.

Germline CDR1 and CDR2: SGHRS and YFSETQ. The CDR3 is 16 residues long. V shed 0 bases and J shed 0 bases, with 11 bases lying between them. Methods used by the authors: Reference gene primer amplification yielded estimated nucleated cell counts. Measured with immunoSEQ multiplex PCR; TCRdb has only the in-frame clones, and not every one. The DNA was the basis for D and trimming; V, J and clone size are from that table. The table records roughly 72,000 clones, around 89% of them present only once. This chain links TRBV5-1 with TRBJ2-3; possible D gene TRBD1, 6 bases. Sequencing used peripheral blood. The origin of this receptor is a human donor in a cohort sampled during active COVID-19. The CDR3 DNA follows: TGCGCCAGCAGCTTGGGCGTGGGGGCTAGCACAGATACGCAGTATTTT. It encodes CASSLGVGASTDTQYF.